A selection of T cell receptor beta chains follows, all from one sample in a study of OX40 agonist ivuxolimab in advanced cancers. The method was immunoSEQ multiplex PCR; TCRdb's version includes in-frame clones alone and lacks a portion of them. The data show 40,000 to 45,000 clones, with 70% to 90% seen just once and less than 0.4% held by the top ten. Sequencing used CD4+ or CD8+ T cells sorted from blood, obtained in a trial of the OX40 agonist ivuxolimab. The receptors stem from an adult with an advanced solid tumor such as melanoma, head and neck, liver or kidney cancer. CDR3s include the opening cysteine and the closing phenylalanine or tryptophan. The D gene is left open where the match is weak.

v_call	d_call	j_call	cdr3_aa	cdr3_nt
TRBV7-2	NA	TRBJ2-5	CASSLETYQETQYF	TGTGCCAGCAGCTTAGAGACGTATCAAGAGACCCAGTACTTC
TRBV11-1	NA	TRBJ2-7	CASSLVSELRRDYEQYF	TGTGCCAGCAGCTTAGTATCGGAACTACGCCGGGACTACGAGCAGTACTTC
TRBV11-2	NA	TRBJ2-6	CASSQGQGRGTGANVLTF	TGTGCCAGCAGCCAAGGGCAGGGGAGAGGTACTGGGGCCAACGTCCTGACTTTC
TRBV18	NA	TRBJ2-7	CASSPPGRFGYEQYF	TGTGCCAGCTCACCACCCGGGCGGTTTGGCTACGAGCAGTACTTC
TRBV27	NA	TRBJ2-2	CASSLGYAANTGELFF	TGTGCCAGCAGTTTAGGGTACGCAGCGAACACCGGGGAGCTGTTTTTT
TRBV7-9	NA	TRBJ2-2	CASSLDGGRRTGELFF	TGTGCCAGCAGCTTAGACGGGGGAAGGAGGACCGGGGAGCTGTTTTTT
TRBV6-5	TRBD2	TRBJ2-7	CASGGTSGSRHEQYF	TGTGCCAGCGGCGGGACTAGCGGGAGTAGACACGAGCAGTACTTC
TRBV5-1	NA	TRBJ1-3	CASSFGSGGAGNTIYF	TGCGCCAGCAGCTTTGGTAGTGGAGGCGCTGGAAACACCATATATTTT
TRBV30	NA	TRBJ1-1	CAWRVKAGWATEAFF	TGTGCCTGGCGTGTTAAAGCAGGGTGGGCCACTGAAGCTTTCTTT
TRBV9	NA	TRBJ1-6	CASSSAAGGIGNSPLHF	TGTGCCAGCAGCTCAGCCGCGGGAGGGATTGGGAATTCACCCCTCCACTTT
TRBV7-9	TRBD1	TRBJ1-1	CASSPWTGGDDTEAFF	TGTGCCAGCAGCCCTTGGACAGGGGGCGACGACACTGAAGCTTTCTTT